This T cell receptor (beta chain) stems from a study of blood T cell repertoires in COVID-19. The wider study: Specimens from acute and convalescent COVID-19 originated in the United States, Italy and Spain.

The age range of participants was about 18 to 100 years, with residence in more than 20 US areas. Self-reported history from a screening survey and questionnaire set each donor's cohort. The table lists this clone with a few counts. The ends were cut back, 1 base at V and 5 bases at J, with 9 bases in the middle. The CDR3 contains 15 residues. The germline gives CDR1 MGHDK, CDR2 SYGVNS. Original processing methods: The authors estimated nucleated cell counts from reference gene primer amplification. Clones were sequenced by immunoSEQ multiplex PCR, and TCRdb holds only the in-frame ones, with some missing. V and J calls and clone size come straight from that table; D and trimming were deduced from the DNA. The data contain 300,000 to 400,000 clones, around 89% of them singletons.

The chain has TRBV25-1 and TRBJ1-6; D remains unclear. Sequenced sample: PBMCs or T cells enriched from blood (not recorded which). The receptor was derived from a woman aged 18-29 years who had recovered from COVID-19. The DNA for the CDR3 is TGTGCCAGCAGTGAATCTGGGCCCAATAATTCACCCCTCCACTTT. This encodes CASSESGPNNSPLHF.